This T cell receptor (beta chain) was identified in a study of CD8 T cells in Susac syndrome. Study observations and caveats: Peak Susac CD8+ clonal expansion was seen in TEMRA cells and active patients.

Of note for this clonotype: Its antigen remains unknown.

This CDR3 is built from 14 residues. V gave up 0 bases and J gave up 3 bases, with 8 bases separating them. Germline-derived CDR1 and CDR2 are LGHNA and YSLEER. RNA, at 0.5 to 1 ug, was reverse transcribed with random hexamers. An immunoSEQ multiplex PCR generated amplified TCR beta CDR3 products spanning 54 Vbeta and 13 Jbeta. Each CDR3 protein gets one entry after TCRdb re-called the immunoSEQ multiplex PCR reads with MiXCR. The repertoire consists of about 80,000 distinct CDR3 sequences, with roughly 95% occurring once and the leading ten covering 0.41%. This sequence joins TRBV4-3 and TRBJ2-5, with D unresolved. The TCR was taken from a human donor with Susac syndrome. The sequencing sample was made of CD8+ T cells from PBMCs. DNA for the CDR3: TGCGCCAGCAGCCAAGATGTCGGAAAAGAGACCCAGTACTTC. It yields the protein CASSQDVGKETQYF.